Below, one TCR beta chain is given with its context. Here immunoSEQ multiplex PCR was the method, and the copy in TCRdb shows in-frame clones only, minus some. The sample consists of 1.4 million to 1.5 million clones, roughly 96% of them appearing once. This sample is drawn from a study of shared clonotypes between healthy human individuals. Sample: naive CD4+ T cells sorted from blood. Stated subset: CD45RA+ positively selected. This sequence was found in a man younger than 40 in good health.

The CDR3 sequence: CASSGTGVTGEKLFF. The CDR3 coding sequence is TGTGCCAGCAGCGGGACAGGGGTAACAGGGGAAAAACTGTTTTTT. V gene TRBV2 combines with J gene TRBJ1-4, with 10 bases lining up with TRBD1. There are 15 residues in the CDR3. Germline V CDR1 and CDR2: SNHLY, FYNNEI. With V trimmed by 6 bases and J by 8 bases, 9 bases remained unmatched.